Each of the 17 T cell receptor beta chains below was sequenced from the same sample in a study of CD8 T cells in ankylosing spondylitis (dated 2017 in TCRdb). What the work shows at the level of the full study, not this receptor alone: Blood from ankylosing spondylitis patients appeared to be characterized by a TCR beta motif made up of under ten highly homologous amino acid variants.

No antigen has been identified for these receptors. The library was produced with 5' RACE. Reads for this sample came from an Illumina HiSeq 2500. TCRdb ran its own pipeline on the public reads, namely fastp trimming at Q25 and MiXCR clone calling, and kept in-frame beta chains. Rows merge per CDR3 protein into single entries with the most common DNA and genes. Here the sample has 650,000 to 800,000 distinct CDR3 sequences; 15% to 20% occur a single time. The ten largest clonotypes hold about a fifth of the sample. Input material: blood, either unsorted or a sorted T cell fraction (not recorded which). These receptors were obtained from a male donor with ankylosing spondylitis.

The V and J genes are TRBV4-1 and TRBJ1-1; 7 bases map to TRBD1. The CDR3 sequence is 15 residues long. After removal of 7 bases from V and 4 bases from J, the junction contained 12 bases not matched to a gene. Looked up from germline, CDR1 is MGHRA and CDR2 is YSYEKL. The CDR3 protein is CASNPQPQGVTEAFF. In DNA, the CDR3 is TGCGCCAGCAACCCCCAACCCCAGGGGGTCACTGAAGCTTTCTTT.

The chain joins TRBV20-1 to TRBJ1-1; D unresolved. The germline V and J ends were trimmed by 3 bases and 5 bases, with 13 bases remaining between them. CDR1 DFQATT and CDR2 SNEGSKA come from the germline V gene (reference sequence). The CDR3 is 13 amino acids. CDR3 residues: CSASNPLGTEAFF. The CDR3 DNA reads TGCAGTGCTAGTAATCCCCTGGGAACTGAAGCTTTCTTT.

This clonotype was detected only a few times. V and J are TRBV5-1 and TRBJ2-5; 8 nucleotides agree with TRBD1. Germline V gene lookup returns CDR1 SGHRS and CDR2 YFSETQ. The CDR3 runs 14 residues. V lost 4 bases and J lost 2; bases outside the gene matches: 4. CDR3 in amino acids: CASSVWTGQETQYF. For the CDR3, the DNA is TGCGCCAGCAGCGTCTGGACAGGGCAAGAGACCCAGTACTTC.

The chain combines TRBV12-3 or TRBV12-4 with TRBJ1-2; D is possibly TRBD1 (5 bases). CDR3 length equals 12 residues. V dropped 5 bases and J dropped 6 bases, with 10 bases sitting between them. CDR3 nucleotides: TGTGCCAGCAGTCAGGCAGGGAATGGCTACACCTTC. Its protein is CASSQAGNGYTF.

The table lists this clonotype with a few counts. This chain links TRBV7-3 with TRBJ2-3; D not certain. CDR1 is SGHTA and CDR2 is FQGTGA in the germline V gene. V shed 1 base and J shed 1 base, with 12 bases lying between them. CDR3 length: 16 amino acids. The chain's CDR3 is CASSLMFAVGTDTQYF. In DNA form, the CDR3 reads TGTGCCAGCAGCTTAATGTTTGCGGTGGGCACAGATACGCAGTATTTT.

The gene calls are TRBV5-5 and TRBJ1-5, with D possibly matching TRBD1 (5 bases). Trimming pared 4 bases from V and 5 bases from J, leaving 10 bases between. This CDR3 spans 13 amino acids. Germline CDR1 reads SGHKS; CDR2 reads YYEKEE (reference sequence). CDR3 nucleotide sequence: TGTGCCAGCAGCCCGGACACTTATCAGCCCCAGCATTTT. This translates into CASSPDTYQPQHF.

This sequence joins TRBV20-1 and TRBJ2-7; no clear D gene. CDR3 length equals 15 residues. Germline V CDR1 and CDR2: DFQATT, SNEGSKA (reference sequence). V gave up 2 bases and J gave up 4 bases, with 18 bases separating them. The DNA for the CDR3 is TGCAGTGCTAGATCCGGGTTTCTCCCCACTTACGAGCAGTACTTC. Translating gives CSARSGFLPTYEQYF.

The CDR3 here is CAIGTSGGPTDTQYF. In nucleotides, the CDR3 is TGTGCCATCGGGACTAGCGGGGGGCCCACGGATACGCAGTATTTT. The gene calls are TRBV10-3 and TRBJ2-3; 15 bases line up with TRBD2. With V trimmed by 8 bases and J by 6 bases, 6 bases remained unmatched. CDR3 length: 15 residues. From germline, CDR1 is ENHRY and CDR2 SYGVKD.

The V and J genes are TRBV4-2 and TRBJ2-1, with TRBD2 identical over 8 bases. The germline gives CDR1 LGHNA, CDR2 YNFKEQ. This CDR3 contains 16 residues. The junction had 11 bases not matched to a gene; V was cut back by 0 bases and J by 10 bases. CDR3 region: CASSQDPSARLAEQFF. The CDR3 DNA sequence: TGTGCCAGCAGCCAAGATCCTTCGGCCAGACTAGCGGAGCAGTTCTTC.

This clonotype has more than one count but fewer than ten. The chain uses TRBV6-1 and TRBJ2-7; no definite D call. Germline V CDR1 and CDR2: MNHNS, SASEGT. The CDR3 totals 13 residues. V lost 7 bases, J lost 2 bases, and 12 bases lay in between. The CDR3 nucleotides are TGTGCCAGCACCAGACGGGCACCCTACGAGCAGTACTTC. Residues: CASTRRAPYEQYF.

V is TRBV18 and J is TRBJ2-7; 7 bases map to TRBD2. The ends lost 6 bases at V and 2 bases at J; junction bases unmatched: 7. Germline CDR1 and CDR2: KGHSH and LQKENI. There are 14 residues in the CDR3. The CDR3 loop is CASSLAVNTYEQYF. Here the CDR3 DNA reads TGTGCCAGCTCCCTAGCGGTTAACACCTACGAGCAGTACTTC. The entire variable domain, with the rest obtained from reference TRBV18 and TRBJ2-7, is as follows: NAGVMQNPRHLVRRRGQEARLRCSPMKGHSHVYWYRQLPEEGLKFMVYLQKENIIDESGMPKERFSAEFPKEGPSILRIQQVVRGDSAAYFCASSLAVNTYEQYFGPGTRLTVT.

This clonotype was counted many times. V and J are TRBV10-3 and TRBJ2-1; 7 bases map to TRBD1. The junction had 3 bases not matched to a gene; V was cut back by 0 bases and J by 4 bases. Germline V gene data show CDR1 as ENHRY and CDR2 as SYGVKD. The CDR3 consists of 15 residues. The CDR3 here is CAISESGTEYNEQFF. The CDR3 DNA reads TGTGCCATCAGTGAGTCAGGGACAGAGTACAATGAGCAGTTCTTC.

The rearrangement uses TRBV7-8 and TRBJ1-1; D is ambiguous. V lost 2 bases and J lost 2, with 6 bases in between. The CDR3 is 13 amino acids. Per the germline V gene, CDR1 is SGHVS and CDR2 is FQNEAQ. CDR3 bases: TGTGCCAGCAGCTTACCCCCCAACACTGAAGCTTTCTTT. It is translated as CASSLPPNTEAFF.

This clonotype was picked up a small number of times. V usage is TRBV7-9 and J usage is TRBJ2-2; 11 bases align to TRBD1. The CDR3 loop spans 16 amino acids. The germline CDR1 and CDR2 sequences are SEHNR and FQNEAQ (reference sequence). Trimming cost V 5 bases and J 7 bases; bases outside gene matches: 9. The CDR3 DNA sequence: TGTGCCAGCAGCCCTGGACAGGGGGCTAGTGGCGGGGAGCTGTTTTTT. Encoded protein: CASSPGQGASGGELFF.

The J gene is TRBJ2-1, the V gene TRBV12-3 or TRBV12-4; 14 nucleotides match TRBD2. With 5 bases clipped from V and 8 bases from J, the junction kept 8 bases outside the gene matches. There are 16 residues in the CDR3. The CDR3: CASSAPGLAGEYEQFF. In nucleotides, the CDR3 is TGTGCCAGCAGTGCCCCGGGACTAGCGGGAGAGTATGAGCAGTTCTTC.

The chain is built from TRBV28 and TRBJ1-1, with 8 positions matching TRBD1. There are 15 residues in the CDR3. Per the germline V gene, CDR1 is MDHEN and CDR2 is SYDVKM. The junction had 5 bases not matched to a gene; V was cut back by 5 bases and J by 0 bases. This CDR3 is CASSIRTGLNTEAFF. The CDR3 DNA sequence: TGTGCCAGCAGTATACGGACAGGGTTGAACACTGAAGCTTTCTTT.

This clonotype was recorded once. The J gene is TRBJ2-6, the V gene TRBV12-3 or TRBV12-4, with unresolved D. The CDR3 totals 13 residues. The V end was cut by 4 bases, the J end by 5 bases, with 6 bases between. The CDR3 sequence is CASSSDRANVLTF. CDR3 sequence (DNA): TGTGCCAGCAGTTCAGACAGGGCCAACGTCCTGACTTTC.